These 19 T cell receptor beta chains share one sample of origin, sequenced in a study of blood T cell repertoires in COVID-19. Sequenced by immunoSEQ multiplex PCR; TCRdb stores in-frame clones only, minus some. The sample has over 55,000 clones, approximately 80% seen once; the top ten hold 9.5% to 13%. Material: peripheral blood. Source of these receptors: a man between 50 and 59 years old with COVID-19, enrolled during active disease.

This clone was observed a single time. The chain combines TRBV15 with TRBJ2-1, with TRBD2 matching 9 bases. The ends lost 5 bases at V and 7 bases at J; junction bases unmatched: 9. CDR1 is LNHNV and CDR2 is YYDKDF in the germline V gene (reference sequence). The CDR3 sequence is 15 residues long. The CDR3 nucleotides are TGTGCCACCAGCGGGTCTAGCGGGGTCGAAAATGAGCAGTTCTTC. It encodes CATSGSSGVENEQFF.

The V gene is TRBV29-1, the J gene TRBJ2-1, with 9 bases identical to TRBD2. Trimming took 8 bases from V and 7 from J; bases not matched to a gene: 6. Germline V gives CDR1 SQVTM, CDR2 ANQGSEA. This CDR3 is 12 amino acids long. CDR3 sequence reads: CSMREGTNEQFF. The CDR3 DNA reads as TGCAGCATGCGGGAGGGCACGAATGAGCAGTTCTTC.

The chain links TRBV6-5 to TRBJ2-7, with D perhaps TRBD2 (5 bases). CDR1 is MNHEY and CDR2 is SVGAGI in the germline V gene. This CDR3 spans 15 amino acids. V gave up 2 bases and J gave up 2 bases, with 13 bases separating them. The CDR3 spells CASSYQEVGTYEQYF. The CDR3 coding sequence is TGTGCCAGCAGTTACCAGGAGGTAGGGACCTACGAGCAGTACTTC.

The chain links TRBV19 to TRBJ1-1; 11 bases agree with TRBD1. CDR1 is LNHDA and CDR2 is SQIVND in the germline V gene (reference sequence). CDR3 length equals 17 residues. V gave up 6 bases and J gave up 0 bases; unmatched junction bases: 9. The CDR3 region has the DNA TGTGCCAGTAGCCCTCACCGGGACAGGGGGTTGAACACTGAAGCTTTCTTT. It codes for CASSPHRDRGLNTEAFF. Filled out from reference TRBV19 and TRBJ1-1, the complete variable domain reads DGGITQSPKYLFRKEGQNVTLSCEQNLNHDAMYWYRQDPGQGLRLIYYSQIVNDFQKGDIAEGYSVSREKKESFPLTVTSAQKNPTAFYLCASSPHRDRGLNTEAFFGQGTRLTVV.

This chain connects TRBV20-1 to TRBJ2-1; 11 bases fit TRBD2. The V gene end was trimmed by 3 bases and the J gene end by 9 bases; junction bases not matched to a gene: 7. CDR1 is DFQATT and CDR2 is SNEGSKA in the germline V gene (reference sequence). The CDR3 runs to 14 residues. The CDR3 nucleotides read TGCAGTGCTAGTAGCGGGAGGGCCCTCACTGAGCAGTTCTTC. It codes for CSASSGRALTEQFF.

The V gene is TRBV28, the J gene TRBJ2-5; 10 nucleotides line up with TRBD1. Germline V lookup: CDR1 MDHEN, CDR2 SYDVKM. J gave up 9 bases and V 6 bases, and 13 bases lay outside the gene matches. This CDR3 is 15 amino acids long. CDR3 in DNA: TGTGCCAGCAGAGGACAGGGGGGCTTAAGGGTGGCCCAGTACTTC. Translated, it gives CASRGQGGLRVAQYF.

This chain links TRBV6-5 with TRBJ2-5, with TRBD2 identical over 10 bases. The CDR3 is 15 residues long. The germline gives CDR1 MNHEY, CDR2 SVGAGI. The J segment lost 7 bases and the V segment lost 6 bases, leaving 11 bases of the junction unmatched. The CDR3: CASSDPGLAIGTQYF. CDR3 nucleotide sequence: TGTGCCAGCAGCGATCCGGGACTAGCGATCGGGACCCAGTACTTC.

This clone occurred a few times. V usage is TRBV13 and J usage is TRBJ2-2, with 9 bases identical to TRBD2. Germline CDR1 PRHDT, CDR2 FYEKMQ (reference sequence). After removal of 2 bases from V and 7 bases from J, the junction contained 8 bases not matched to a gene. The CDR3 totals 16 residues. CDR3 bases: TGTGCCAGCAGCTTAAGAATAGCGGGAGTTCACGGGGAGCTGTTTTTT. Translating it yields CASSLRIAGVHGELFF.

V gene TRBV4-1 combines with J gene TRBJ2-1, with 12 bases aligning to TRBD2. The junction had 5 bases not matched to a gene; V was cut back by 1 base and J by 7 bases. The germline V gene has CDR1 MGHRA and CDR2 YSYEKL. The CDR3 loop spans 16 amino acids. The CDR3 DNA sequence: TGCGCCAGCAGCCAAGTGTCTAGCGGGAGGGCTAATGAGCAGTTCTTC. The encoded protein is CASSQVSSGRANEQFF.

The CDR3 sequence is CASRVDSNYGYTF. As DNA, the CDR3 is TGTGCCAGCAGGGTCGACAGTAACTATGGCTACACCTTC. The V and J genes are TRBV6-5 and TRBJ1-2, with a possible D match to TRBD1 (5 bases). Trimming stripped 6 bases from V and 1 base from J, with 9 bases between. This CDR3 has 13 amino acids. Looked up from germline, CDR1 is MNHEY and CDR2 is SVGAGI.

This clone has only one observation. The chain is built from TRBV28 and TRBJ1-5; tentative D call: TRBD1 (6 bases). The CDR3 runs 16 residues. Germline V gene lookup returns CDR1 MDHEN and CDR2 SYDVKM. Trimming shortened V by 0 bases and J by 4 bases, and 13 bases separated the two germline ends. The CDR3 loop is CASSLWADRRNQPQHF. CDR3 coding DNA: TGTGCCAGCAGTTTATGGGCCGACAGGAGAAATCAGCCCCAGCATTTT.

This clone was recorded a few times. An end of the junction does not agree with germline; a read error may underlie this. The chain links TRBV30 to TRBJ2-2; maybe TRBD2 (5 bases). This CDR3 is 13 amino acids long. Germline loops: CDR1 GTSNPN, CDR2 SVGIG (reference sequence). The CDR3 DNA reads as TGTGCTTGGACGGGCCTAGCTCTCGGGGAGCTGTTTTTT. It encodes CAWTGLALGELFF.

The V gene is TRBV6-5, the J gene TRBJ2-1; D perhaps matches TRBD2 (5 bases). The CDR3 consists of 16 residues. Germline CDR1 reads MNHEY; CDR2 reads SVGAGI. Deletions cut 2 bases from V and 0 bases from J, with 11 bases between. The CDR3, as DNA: TGTGCCAGCAGTTACCTTAGCGCTTTCTCCTACAATGAGCAGTTCTTC. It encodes CASSYLSAFSYNEQFF.

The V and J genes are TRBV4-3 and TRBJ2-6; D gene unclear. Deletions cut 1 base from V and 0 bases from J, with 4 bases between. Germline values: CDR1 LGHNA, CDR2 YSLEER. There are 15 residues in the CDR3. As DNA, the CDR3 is TGCGCCAGCAGCCAAGCGGGCTCTGGGGCCAACGTCCTGACTTTC. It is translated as CASSQAGSGANVLTF.

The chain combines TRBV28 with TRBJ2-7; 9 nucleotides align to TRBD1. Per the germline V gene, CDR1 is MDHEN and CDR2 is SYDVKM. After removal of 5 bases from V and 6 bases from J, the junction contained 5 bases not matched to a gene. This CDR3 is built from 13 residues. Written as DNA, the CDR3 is TGTGCCAGCAGTGTAACAGGGGGCGCCGAGCAGTACTTC. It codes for CASSVTGGAEQYF.

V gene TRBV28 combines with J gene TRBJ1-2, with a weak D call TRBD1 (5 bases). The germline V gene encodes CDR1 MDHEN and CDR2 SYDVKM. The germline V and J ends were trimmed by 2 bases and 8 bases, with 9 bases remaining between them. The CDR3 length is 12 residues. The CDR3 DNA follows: TGTGCCAGCAGTTTAAACAGGAAGGGCTACACCTTC. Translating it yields CASSLNRKGYTF.

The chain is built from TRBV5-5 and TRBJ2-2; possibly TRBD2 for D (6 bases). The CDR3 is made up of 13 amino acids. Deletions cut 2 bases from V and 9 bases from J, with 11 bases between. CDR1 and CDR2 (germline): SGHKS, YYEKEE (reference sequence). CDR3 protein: CASSFQGGRELFF. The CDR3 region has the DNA TGTGCCAGCAGCTTCCAGGGAGGCAGGGAGCTGTTTTTT.

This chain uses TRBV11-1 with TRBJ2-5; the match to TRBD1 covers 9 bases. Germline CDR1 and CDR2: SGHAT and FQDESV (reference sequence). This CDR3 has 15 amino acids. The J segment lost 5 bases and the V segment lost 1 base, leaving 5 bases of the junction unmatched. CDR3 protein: CASSLGTGEAETQYF. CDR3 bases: TGTGCCAGCAGCTTAGGGACAGGGGAGGCGGAGACCCAGTACTTC.

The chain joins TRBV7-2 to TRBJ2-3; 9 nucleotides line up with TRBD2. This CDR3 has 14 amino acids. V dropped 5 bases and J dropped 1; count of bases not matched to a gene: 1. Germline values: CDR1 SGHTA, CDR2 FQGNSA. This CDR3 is CASSRTSGTDTQYF. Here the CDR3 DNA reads TGTGCCAGCAGCAGGACTAGCGGCACAGATACGCAGTATTTT.